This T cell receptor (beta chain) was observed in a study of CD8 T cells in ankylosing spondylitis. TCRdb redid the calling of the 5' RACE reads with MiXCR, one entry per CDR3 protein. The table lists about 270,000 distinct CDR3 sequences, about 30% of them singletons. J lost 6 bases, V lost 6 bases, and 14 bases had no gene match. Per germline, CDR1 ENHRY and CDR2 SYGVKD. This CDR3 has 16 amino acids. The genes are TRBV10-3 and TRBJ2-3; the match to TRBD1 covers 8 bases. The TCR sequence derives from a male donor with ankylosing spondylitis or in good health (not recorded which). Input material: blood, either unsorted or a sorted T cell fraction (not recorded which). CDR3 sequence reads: CAISAGQAQEGDTQYF. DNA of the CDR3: TGTGCCATCAGCGCGGGACAGGCACAAGAAGGTGATACGCAGTATTTT.